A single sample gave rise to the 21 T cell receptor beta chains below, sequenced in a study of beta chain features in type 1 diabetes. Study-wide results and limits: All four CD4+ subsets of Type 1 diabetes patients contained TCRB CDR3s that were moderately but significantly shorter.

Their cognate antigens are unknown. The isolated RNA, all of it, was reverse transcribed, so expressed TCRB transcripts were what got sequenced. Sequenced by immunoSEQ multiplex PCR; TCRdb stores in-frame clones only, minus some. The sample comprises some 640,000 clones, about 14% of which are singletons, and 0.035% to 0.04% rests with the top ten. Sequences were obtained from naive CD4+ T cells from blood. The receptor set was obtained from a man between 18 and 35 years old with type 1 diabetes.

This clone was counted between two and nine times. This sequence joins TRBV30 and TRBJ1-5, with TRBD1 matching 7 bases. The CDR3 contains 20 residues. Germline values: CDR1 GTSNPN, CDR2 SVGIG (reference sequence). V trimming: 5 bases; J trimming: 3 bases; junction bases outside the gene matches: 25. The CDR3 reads CAWGTNPLTGKRGVNQPQHF. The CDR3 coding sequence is TGTGCCTGGGGAACTAATCCACTGACAGGGAAGAGGGGAGTCAATCAGCCCCAGCATTTT. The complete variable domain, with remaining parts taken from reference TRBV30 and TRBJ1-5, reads SQTIHQWPATLVQPVGSPLSLECTVEGTSNPNLYWYRQAAGRGLQLLFYSVGIGQISSEVPQNLSASRPQDRQFILSSKKLLLSDSGFYLCAWGTNPLTGKRGVNQPQHFGDGTRLSIL.

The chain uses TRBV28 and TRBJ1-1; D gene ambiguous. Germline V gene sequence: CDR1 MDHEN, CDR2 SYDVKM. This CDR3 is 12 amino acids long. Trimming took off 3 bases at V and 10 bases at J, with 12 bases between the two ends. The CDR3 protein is CASSLGRYLAFF. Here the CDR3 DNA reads TGTGCCAGCAGTTTGGGCAGGTATTTAGCTTTCTTT.

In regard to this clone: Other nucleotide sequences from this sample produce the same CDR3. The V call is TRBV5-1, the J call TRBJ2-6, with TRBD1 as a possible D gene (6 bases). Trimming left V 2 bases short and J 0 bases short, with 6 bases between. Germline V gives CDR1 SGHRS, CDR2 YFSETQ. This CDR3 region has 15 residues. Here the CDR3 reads CASSLQGSGANVLTF. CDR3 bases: TGCGCCAGCAGCTTACAGGGCTCTGGGGCCAACGTCCTGACTTTC.

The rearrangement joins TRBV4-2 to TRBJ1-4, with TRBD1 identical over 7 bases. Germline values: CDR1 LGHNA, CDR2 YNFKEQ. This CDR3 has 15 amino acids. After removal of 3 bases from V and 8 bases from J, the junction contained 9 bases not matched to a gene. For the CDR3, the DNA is TGTGCCAGCAGCCAGCAACAGGGGTCTGAGGAAAAACTGTTTTTT. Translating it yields CASSQQQGSEEKLFF.

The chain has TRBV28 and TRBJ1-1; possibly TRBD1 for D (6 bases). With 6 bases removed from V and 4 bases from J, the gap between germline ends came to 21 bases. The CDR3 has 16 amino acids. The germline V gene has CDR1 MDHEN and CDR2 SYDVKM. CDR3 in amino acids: CASSSSWGAVGTEAFF. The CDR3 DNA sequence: TGTGCCAGCAGCTCCTCGTGGGGGGCTGTGGGCACTGAAGCTTTCTTT.

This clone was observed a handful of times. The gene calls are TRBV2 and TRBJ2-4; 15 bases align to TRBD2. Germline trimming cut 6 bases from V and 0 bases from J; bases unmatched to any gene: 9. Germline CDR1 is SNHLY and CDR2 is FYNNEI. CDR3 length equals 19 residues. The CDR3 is CASSGLAGGWERAKNIQYF. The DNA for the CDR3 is TGTGCCAGCAGCGGACTAGCGGGAGGGTGGGAACGAGCCAAAAACATTCAGTACTTC. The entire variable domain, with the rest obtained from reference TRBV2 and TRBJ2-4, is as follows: EPEVTQTPSHQVTQMGQEVILRCVPISNHLYFYWYRQILGQKVEFLVSFYNNEISEKSEIFDDQFSVERPDGSNFTLKIRSTKLEDSAMYFCASSGLAGGWERAKNIQYFGAGTRLSVL.

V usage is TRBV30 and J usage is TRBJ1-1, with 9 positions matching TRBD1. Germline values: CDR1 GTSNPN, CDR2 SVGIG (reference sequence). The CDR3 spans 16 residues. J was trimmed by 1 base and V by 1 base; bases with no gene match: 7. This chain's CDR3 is CAWSGDRVPPNTEAFF. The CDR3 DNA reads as TGTGCCTGGAGTGGGGACAGGGTTCCCCCGAACACTGAAGCTTTCTTT.

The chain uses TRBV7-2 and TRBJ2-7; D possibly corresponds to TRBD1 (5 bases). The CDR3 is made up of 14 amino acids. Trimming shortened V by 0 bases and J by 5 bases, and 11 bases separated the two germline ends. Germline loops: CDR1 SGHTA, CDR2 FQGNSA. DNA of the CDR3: TGTGCCAGCAGCTTAGCTTTCGCAGGGAACGAGCAGTACTTC. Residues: CASSLAFAGNEQYF.

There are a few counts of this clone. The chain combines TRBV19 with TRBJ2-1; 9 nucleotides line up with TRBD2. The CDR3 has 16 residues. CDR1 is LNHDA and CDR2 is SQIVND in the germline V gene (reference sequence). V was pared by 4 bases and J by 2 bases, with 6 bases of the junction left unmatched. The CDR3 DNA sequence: TGTGCCAGTAGTAGGGGGCGGGGGGGCCCCTACAATGAGCAGTTCTTC. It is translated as CASSRGRGGPYNEQFF.

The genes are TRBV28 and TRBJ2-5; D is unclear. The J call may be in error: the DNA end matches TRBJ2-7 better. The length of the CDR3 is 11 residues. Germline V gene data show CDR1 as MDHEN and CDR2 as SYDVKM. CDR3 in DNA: TGTGCCAGCAGTGCACCCTACGAGCAGTACTTC. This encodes CASSAPYEQYF.

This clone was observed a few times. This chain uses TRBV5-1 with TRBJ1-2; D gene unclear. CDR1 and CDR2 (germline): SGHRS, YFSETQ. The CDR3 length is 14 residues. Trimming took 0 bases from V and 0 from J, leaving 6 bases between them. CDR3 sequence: CASSLAAANYGYTF. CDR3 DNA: TGCGCCAGCAGCTTGGCCGCGGCTAACTATGGCTACACCTTC.

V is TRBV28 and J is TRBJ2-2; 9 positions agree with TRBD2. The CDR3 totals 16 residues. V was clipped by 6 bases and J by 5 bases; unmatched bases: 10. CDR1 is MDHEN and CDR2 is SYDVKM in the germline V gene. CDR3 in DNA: TGTGCCAGCAGAACCGGGACTAGCAGTCCAACCGGGGAGCTGTTTTTT. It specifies CASRTGTSSPTGELFF.

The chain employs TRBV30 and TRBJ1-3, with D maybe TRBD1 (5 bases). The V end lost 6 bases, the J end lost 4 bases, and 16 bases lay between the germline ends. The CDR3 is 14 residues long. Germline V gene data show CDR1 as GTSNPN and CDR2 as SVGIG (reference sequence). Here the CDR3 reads CACGKGENGNTIYF. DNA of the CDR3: TGTGCCTGCGGAAAAGGGGAGAACGGAAACACCATATATTTT.

DNA of the CDR3: TGTGCCAGCACCCAAGGGGAGACCCAGTACTTC. Residues: CASTQGETQYF. The rearrangement joins TRBV6-6 to TRBJ2-5, with unresolved D. The CDR3 is made up of 11 amino acids. CDR1 MNHNY and CDR2 SVGAGI come from the germline V gene (reference sequence). The V gene lost 7 bases and the J gene lost 5 bases, with 8 bases spanning the gap.

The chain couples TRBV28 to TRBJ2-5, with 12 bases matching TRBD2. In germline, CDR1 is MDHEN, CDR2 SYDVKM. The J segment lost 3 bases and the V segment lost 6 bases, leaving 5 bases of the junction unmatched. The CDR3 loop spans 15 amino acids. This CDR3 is CASRSSGGAKETQYF. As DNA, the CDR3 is TGTGCCAGCAGGTCTAGCGGGGGGGCGAAAGAGACCCAGTACTTC.

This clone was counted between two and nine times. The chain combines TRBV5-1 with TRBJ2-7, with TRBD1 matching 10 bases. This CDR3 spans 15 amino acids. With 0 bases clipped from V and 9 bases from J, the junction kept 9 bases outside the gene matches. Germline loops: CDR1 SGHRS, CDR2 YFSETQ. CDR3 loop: CASSLASTGGEGQYF. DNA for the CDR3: TGCGCCAGCAGCTTGGCATCGACAGGGGGCGAAGGGCAGTACTTC.

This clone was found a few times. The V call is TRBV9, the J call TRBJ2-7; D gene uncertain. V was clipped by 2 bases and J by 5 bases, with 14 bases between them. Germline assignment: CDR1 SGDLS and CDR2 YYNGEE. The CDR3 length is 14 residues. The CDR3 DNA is TGTGCCAGCAGCGTTTCCCCCCGGGCCGACGAGCAGTACTTC. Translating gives CASSVSPRADEQYF. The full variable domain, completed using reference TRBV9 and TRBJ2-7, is DSGVTQTPKHLITATGQRVTLRCSPRSGDLSVYWYQQSLDQGLQFLIQYYNGEERAKGNILERFSAQQFPDLHSELNLSSLELGDSALYFCASSVSPRADEQYFGPGTRLTVT.

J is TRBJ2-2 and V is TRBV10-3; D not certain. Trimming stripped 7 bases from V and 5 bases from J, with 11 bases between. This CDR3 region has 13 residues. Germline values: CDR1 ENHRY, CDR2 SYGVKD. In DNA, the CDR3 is TGTGCCATCACTGGACCCTATACCGGGGAGCTGTTTTTT. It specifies CAITGPYTGELFF.

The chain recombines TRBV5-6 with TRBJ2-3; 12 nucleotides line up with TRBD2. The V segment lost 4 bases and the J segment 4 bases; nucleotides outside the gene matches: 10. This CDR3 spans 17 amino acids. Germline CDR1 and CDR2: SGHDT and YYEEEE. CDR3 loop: CASSRTTSGRSADTQYF. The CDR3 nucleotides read TGTGCCAGCAGCAGAACGACTAGCGGGAGATCGGCAGATACGCAGTATTTT.

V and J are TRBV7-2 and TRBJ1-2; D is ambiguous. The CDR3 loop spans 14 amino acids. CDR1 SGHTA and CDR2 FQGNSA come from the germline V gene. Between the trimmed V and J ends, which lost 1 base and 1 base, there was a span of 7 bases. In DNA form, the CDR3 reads TGTGCCAGCAGCTTAGTCGGGTTTAACTATGGCTACACCTTC. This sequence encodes CASSLVGFNYGYTF.

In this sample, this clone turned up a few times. The DNA for the CDR3 is TGTGCCAGTAGTCCTCGGACAGGGGGCAGTGAGCAGTTCTTC. The encoded protein is CASSPRTGGSEQFF. J is TRBJ2-1 and V is TRBV19; 11 nucleotides line up with TRBD1. V was pared by 5 bases and J by 9 bases, with 6 bases of the junction left unmatched. Germline assignment: CDR1 LNHDA and CDR2 SQIVND (reference sequence). The length of the CDR3 is 14 residues.